These 32 T cell receptor beta chains were sequenced from one sample in a study of OX40 agonist ivuxolimab in advanced cancers. Using immunoSEQ multiplex PCR, the repertoire was profiled, and TCRdb retains in-frame clones only, with some absent. The sample consists of tens of thousands of clones, roughly 78% of them appearing once. The source was CD4+ or CD8+ T cells sorted from blood, collected in a trial of the OX40 agonist ivuxolimab. These receptors were obtained from an adult with an advanced solid tumor such as melanoma, head and neck, liver or kidney cancer.

This clone has more than one count but fewer than ten. CDR3 residues: CASSSIYSGRNTEAFF. The CDR3 bases are TGTGCCAGCAGCTCCATTTACTCGGGGAGGAACACTGAAGCTTTCTTT. The genes are TRBV7-8 and TRBJ1-1, with no clear D. This CDR3 is 16 amino acids long. The V gene lost 4 bases and the J gene lost 1 base, with 16 bases spanning the gap. In germline, CDR1 is SGHVS, CDR2 FQNEAQ.

J is TRBJ1-2 and V is TRBV10-3; D perhaps matches TRBD1 (6 bases). Germline assignment: CDR1 ENHRY and CDR2 SYGVKD. Trimming shortened V by 10 bases and J by 6 bases, and 15 bases separated the two germline ends. This CDR3 comprises 12 residues. The CDR3 nucleotides are TGTGCCACCAGCCTAGGGGGGCATGGCTACACCTTC. This encodes CATSLGGHGYTF.

The chain is built from TRBV5-1 and TRBJ1-3; maybe TRBD1 (6 bases). The CDR3 is 15 residues long. V was trimmed by 4 bases and J by 0 bases, leaving 11 bases between them. CDR1 SGHRS and CDR2 YFSETQ come from the germline V gene. The CDR3 loop reads CASSPQGFSGNTIYF. CDR3 DNA sequence: TGCGCCAGCAGCCCTCAGGGGTTCTCTGGAAACACCATATATTTT.

The genes are TRBV19 and TRBJ2-5; weak D call: TRBD1 (6 bases). The V end was cut by 3 bases, the J end by 1 base, with 9 bases between. CDR1 and CDR2 (germline): LNHDA, SQIVND (reference sequence). The CDR3 length is 14 residues. The CDR3 is CASSMGAVQETQYF. The CDR3 DNA sequence: TGTGCCAGTAGTATGGGGGCGGTCCAAGAGACCCAGTACTTC.

The CDR3 DNA sequence: TGTGCCACCCGAAGGGACAGCTTTAATTCACCCCTCCACTTT. This encodes CATRRDSFNSPLHF. This chain joins TRBV19 and TRBJ1-6; 7 bases are a match to TRBD1. This CDR3 has 14 amino acids. V dropped 10 bases and J dropped 6; count of bases not matched to a gene: 9. CDR1 and CDR2 (germline): LNHDA, SQIVND (reference sequence).

This clone appeared a few times. This chain joins TRBV15 and TRBJ2-2, with unresolved D. There are 14 residues in the CDR3. Per the germline V gene, CDR1 is LNHNV and CDR2 is YYDKDF (reference sequence). Trimming pared 3 bases from V and 1 base from J, leaving 6 bases between. The CDR3 loop is CATSRTVNTGELFF. CDR3 nucleotide sequence: TGTGCCACCAGCAGGACGGTGAACACCGGGGAGCTGTTTTTT.

The gene calls are TRBV6-1 and TRBJ2-2; D gene unclear. Germline CDR1 is MNHNS and CDR2 is SASEGT. Between the trimmed V and J ends, which lost 6 bases and 3 bases, there was a span of 11 bases. The length of the CDR3 is 14 residues. As DNA, the CDR3 is TGTGCCAGCAGGGTCCCCGAGGACACCGGGGAGCTGTTTTTT. It codes for CASRVPEDTGELFF.

V gene TRBV4-2 combines with J gene TRBJ2-2; no clear D. Germline assignment: CDR1 LGHNA and CDR2 YNFKEQ. This CDR3 region has 18 residues. V was shortened by 0 bases and J by 6 bases, with 20 bases between the two germline ends. CDR3 DNA: TGTGCCAGCAGCCAAGATACAGCATTTAACCCTCGGGCCGGGGAGCTGTTTTTT. Translated, it gives CASSQDTAFNPRAGELFF.

This chain joins TRBV29-1 and TRBJ1-2; unclear D gene. Germline CDR1 and CDR2: SQVTM and ANQGSEA. Trimming took off 2 bases at V and 6 bases at J, with 7 bases between the two ends. This CDR3 has 11 residues. Here the CDR3 reads CSVERAHGYTF. DNA for the CDR3: TGCAGCGTTGAAAGGGCACATGGCTACACCTTC. The full variable domain, its missing parts supplied by reference TRBV29-1 and TRBJ1-2, is SAVISQKPSRDICQRGTSLTIQCQVDSQVTMMFWYRQQPGQSLTLIATANQGSEATYESGFVIDKFPISRPNLTFSTLTVSNMSPEDSSIYLCSVERAHGYTFGSGTRLTVV.

V is TRBV27 and J is TRBJ2-1; 13 nucleotides match TRBD2. The CDR3 spans 20 residues. Per the germline V gene, CDR1 is MNHEY and CDR2 is SMNVEV (reference sequence). The V gene end was trimmed by 4 bases and the J gene end by 0 bases; junction bases not matched to a gene: 12. In DNA, the CDR3 is TGTGCCAGCAGTTCTTACTCGGGACTAGCGGGACCTAGCTCCTACAATGAGCAGTTCTTC. Its protein is CASSSYSGLAGPSSYNEQFF.

The table lists this clone with a few counts. V usage is TRBV27 and J usage is TRBJ2-3; no clear D. V was cut by 3 bases and J by 5 bases, with 12 bases left in between. Germline V gene data show CDR1 as MNHEY and CDR2 as SMNVEV (reference sequence). The CDR3 extends over 14 amino acids. This chain's CDR3 is CASSFYSHGDTQYF. In DNA, the CDR3 is TGTGCCAGCAGTTTTTACTCGCACGGAGATACGCAGTATTTT.

CDR3 sequence: CASSEYPSKNIQYF. CDR3 coding DNA: TGTGCCAGCAGTGAATATCCATCCAAAAACATTCAGTACTTC. V gene TRBV2 combines with J gene TRBJ2-4; D gene ambiguous. Germline CDR1 is SNHLY and CDR2 is FYNNEI. The length of the CDR3 is 14 residues. V lost 2 bases to trimming and J lost 2 bases, with 7 bases between them.

V and J are TRBV30 and TRBJ1-1; D call uncertain. Germline V gene data show CDR1 as GTSNPN and CDR2 as SVGIG (reference sequence). The V and J ends lost 8 bases and 6 bases respectively, with 19 bases between them. This CDR3 is built from 13 residues. This CDR3 reads CASSRLGRSEAFF. The CDR3 DNA reads TGTGCCAGCTCGCGTTTAGGTAGGTCTGAAGCTTTCTTT.

This chain joins TRBV5-1 and TRBJ2-3; possibly TRBD2 for D (5 bases). Trimming left V 2 bases short and J 3 bases short, with 13 bases between. The CDR3 covers 15 residues. CDR1 and CDR2 (germline): SGHRS, YFSETQ. The CDR3 DNA reads as TGCGCCAGCAGCTTCCAAAATACTAGGACAGATACGCAGTATTTT. It codes for CASSFQNTRTDTQYF.

The gene calls are TRBV5-1 and TRBJ1-2; unclear D gene. The germline CDR1 and CDR2 sequences are SGHRS and YFSETQ. Between the trimmed V and J ends, which lost 3 bases and 4 bases, there was a span of 13 bases. This CDR3 is built from 14 residues. The CDR3 DNA sequence: TGCGCCAGCAGCTCCGGCCCAGACCTCTATGGCTACACCTTC. Translated: CASSSGPDLYGYTF.

The rearrangement joins TRBV29-1 to TRBJ1-2; D is unresolved. The CDR3 is 11 amino acids. Germline CDR1 and CDR2: SQVTM and ANQGSEA. V lost 4 bases, J lost 8 bases, and 11 bases lay in between. The CDR3 sequence is CSVASVAGYTF. In DNA, the CDR3 is TGCAGCGTTGCTTCGGTCGCCGGCTACACCTTC.

The chain has TRBV14 and TRBJ2-7; 10 bases are shared with TRBD1. Germline loops: CDR1 SGHDN, CDR2 FVKESK. The J segment lost 4 bases and the V segment lost 3 bases, leaving 12 bases of the junction unmatched. The CDR3 contains 17 residues. Here the CDR3 reads CASSQRFGDRGIYEQYF. The CDR3 bases are TGTGCCAGCAGCCAGAGGTTTGGGGACAGGGGAATTTACGAGCAGTACTTC.

This chain links TRBV2 with TRBJ2-5, with 8 bases matching TRBD1. The CDR3 runs 14 residues. The V gene's germline CDR1 is SNHLY and CDR2 FYNNEI. V lost 6 bases, J lost 4 bases, and 7 bases stayed unmatched. CDR3 DNA: TGTGCCAGCAGCGTACAGGGGGGTGGAGAGACCCAGTACTTC. Translating gives CASSVQGGGETQYF.

The chain links TRBV19 to TRBJ1-5; 7 bases are a match to TRBD1. Germline values: CDR1 LNHDA, CDR2 SQIVND (reference sequence). There are 15 residues in the CDR3. V was pared by 5 bases and J by 0 bases, with 4 bases of the junction left unmatched. CDR3 coding DNA: TGTGCCAGTAGTTTACAGGGGAATAGCAATCAGCCCCAGCATTTT. Residues: CASSLQGNSNQPQHF.

Comment on this clone: No DNA is shown, since the ends of the CDR3 on it are uncertain; the CDR3 is the one TCRdb lists. The chain carries TRBV27 and TRBJ1-4. Ends included, the CDR3 has 16 residues. Per the germline V gene, CDR1 is MNHEY and CDR2 is SMNVEV (reference sequence). The chain's CDR3 is CASSSSGGSTNEKLFF.

V usage is TRBV27 and J usage is TRBJ1-5; 7 bases map to TRBD1. After removal of 3 bases from V and 6 bases from J, the junction contained 20 bases not matched to a gene. CDR1 is MNHEY, CDR2 SMNVEV, per germline (reference sequence). This CDR3 contains 19 residues. The DNA of the CDR3 is TGTGCCAGCAGTTTTCTAAGAGGGCAGGGGGTCGAATCTCTTCAGCCCCAGCATTTT. This encodes CASSFLRGQGVESLQPQHF.

The chain has TRBV5-4 and TRBJ2-7; D may be TRBD2 (5 bases). Germline loops: CDR1 SGHNT, CDR2 YYREEE (reference sequence). This CDR3 spans 13 amino acids. The ends were cut back, 5 bases at V and 2 bases at J, with 11 bases in the middle. Here the CDR3 reads CASSLSGAYEQYF. The CDR3 bases are TGTGCCAGCAGTTTGTCCGGGGCCTACGAGCAGTACTTC.

The genes are TRBV9 and TRBJ2-5; 8 nucleotides match TRBD1. Germline values: CDR1 SGDLS, CDR2 YYNGEE. Trimming cost V 0 bases and J 2 bases; bases outside gene matches: 6. This CDR3 region has 16 residues. The CDR3 is CASSVALGQGQETQYF. The CDR3 DNA sequence: TGTGCCAGCAGCGTAGCCCTTGGACAGGGACAAGAGACCCAGTACTTC.

The V gene is TRBV6-5, the J gene TRBJ1-1, with 8 bases identical to TRBD1. Germline V lookup: CDR1 MNHEY, CDR2 SVGAGI. The CDR3 covers 14 residues. J lost 1 base, V lost 6 bases, and 4 bases had no gene match. The CDR3 protein is CASRITGGNTEAFF. For the CDR3, the DNA is TGTGCCAGCAGGATTACAGGGGGGAACACTGAAGCTTTCTTT.

The genes are TRBV5-1 and TRBJ1-6; unclear D gene. V lost 3 bases and J 7 bases, leaving 14 bases between the germline ends. Germline V gene lookup returns CDR1 SGHRS and CDR2 YFSETQ. There are 15 residues in the CDR3. For the CDR3, the DNA is TGCGCCAGCAGCTATGCGGAGGCGCGAAATTCACCCCTCCACTTT. Translating it yields CASSYAEARNSPLHF.

The chain uses TRBV11-2 and TRBJ2-5; the match to TRBD2 covers 9 bases. From germline, CDR1 is SGHAT and CDR2 FQNNGV. The junction had 7 bases not matched to a gene; V was cut back by 5 bases and J by 0 bases. The CDR3 is made up of 16 amino acids. The CDR3 DNA is TGTGCCAGCAGCCTAAGACTAGCGGCGTACCAAGAGACCCAGTACTTC. Protein sequence: CASSLRLAAYQETQYF.

The chain employs TRBV12-5 and TRBJ2-1, with 7 nucleotides matching TRBD1. The CDR3 is made up of 14 amino acids. The V gene end was trimmed by 2 bases and the J gene end by 7 bases; junction bases not matched to a gene: 5. Germline V gene data show CDR1 as LGHNT and CDR2 as FRNRAP. The CDR3 DNA is TGTGCTAGTGGTTTGCCGGGACAGCTTAATGAGCAGTTCTTC. It codes for CASGLPGQLNEQFF.

The J gene is TRBJ1-1, the V gene TRBV2; 7 bases line up with TRBD1. From germline, CDR1 is SNHLY and CDR2 FYNNEI. This CDR3 spans 12 amino acids. The V and J ends lost 7 bases and 11 bases, in that order; junction bases with no gene match: 10. The CDR3 region has the DNA TGTGCCAGCATAAACAGGGGCACGACGGCTTTCTTT. This gives the protein CASINRGTTAFF.

CDR3 bases: TGTGCCAGCAGTTTTGGCGGGATCAACACCGGGGAGCTGTTTTTT. As protein: CASSFGGINTGELFF. This chain connects TRBV27 to TRBJ2-2; possible D gene TRBD2, 6 bases. The CDR3 loop spans 15 amino acids. The germline V gene has CDR1 MNHEY and CDR2 SMNVEV (reference sequence). V lost 3 bases and J lost 2, with 10 bases in between.

V and J are TRBV6-5 and TRBJ1-4; D unresolved. This CDR3 has 13 residues. Germline assignment: CDR1 MNHEY and CDR2 SVGAGI. The ends were cut back, 7 bases at V and 8 bases at J, with 14 bases in the middle. This chain's CDR3 is CASTNPGREKLFF. The CDR3 DNA reads as TGTGCCAGCACCAACCCGGGGAGGGAAAAACTGTTTTTT.

This chain connects TRBV4-2 to TRBJ2-1; D ambiguous. Per the germline V gene, CDR1 is LGHNA and CDR2 is YNFKEQ. V lost 1 base to trimming and J lost 4 bases, with 20 bases between them. The length of the CDR3 is 18 residues. The CDR3 sequence is CASSQGSGKKGYYNEQFF. Written as DNA, the CDR3 is TGTGCCAGCAGCCAAGGCTCAGGAAAGAAGGGATATTACAATGAGCAGTTCTTC.

The chain is built from TRBV5-4 and TRBJ1-6, with a weak D call TRBD1 (6 bases). The CDR3 runs 15 residues. From germline, CDR1 is SGHNT and CDR2 YYREEE (reference sequence). Trimming took off 0 bases at V and 7 bases at J, with 11 bases between the two ends. The CDR3 here is CASSLDRVRNSPLHF. DNA for the CDR3: TGTGCCAGCAGCTTGGACAGGGTGAGGAATTCACCCCTCCACTTT. The full variable domain, with the rest looked up from reference TRBV5-4 and TRBJ1-6, is ETGVTQSPTHLIKTRGQQVTLRCSSQSGHNTVSWYQQALGQGPQFIFQYYREEENGRGNFPPRFSGLQFPNYSSELNVNALELDDSALYLCASSLDRVRNSPLHFGNGTRLTVT.